This is a list of T cell receptor beta chains from one sample in a study of blood T cell repertoires in COVID-19. Assay used: immunoSEQ multiplex PCR; TCRdb lists only in-frame clones, some missing. The repertoire holds approximately 170,000 clones, roughly 80% seen once, with roughly 8% in the top ten. Sequenced: PBMCs or T cells enriched from blood (not recorded which). The receptors come from a woman between 50 and 59 years old who had recovered from COVID-19. Both conserved end residues are part of each CDR3.

TRBV6-5	CASSSTGAGETQYF
TRBV2	CASSGGQGRQTQYF
TRBV7-2	CASSLALAGRYYEQYF
TRBV6-5	CASSYQEGAVGEKLFF
TRBV5-8	CASSLVRGTFDTF
TRBV28	CASSLPALNTEAFF
TRBV7-9	CASSRGLAGPYGYQETQYF
TRBV6-6	CASGGRDRGMDTIYF
TRBV5-6	CASSFTGREAFF
TRBV2	CASRRLNQPQHF
TRBV5-4	CASSPRGGSSYNEQFF
TRBV9	CASSTGGLTGELFF
TRBV7-8	CASRATGGNSPLHF
TRBV25-1	CASREGQGGSPLHF
TRBV7-2	CASSRDWRATEQYF
TRBV5-1	CASSQDFNYGYTF
TRBV7-9	CASSHRTGPNYGYTF
TRBV6-5	CASSPNNYGYTF
TRBV5-5	CASSTSGGTDTQYF
TRBV6-5	CASSSTVSYEQYF
TRBV5-6	CASSRPPGRGPGELFF
TRBV2	CANTQQPGSPLHF
TRBV6-1	CASTINHLRGDGYTF
TRBV18	CASSPTSETQYF
TRBV28	CASSYIDRSEAFF
TRBV6-5	CASSYGQGDGNTIYF
TRBV7-2	CASSLQRQGGQPQHF
TRBV7-9	CASSPSGTGGSSPLHF